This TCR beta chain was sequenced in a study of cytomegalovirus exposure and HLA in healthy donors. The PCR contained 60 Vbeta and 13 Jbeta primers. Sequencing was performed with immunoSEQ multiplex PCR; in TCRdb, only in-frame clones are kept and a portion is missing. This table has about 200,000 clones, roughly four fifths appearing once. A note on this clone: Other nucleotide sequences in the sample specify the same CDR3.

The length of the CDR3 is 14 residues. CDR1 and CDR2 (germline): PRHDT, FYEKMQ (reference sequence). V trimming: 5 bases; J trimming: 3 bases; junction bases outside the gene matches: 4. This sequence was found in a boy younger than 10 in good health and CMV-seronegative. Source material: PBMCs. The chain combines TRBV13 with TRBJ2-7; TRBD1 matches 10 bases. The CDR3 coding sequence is TGTGCCAGCAGCCCCGGGACAGGGGTCTACGAGCAGTACTTC. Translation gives CASSPGTGVYEQYF.